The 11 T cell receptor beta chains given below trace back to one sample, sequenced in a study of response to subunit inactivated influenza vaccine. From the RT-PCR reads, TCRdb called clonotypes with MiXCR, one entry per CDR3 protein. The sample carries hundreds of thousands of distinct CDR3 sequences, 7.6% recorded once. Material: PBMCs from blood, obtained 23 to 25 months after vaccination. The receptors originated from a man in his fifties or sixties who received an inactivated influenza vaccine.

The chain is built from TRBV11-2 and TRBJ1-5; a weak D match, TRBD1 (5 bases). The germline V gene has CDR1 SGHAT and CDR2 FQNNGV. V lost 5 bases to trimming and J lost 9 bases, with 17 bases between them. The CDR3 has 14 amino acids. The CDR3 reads CASSPSGGALPQHF. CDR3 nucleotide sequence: TGTGCCAGCAGCCCGAGCGGGGGAGCTTTGCCCCAGCATTTT.

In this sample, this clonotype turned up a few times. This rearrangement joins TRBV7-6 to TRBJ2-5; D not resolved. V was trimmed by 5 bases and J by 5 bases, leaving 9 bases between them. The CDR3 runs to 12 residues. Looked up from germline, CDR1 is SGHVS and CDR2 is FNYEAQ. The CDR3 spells CASSTAWETQYF. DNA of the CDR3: TGTGCCAGCAGCACCGCCTGGGAGACCCAGTACTTC.

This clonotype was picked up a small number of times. The CDR3 bases are TGTGCCAGCAGCTCTACCCAAAGGGCAGGTAGTGGCTACACCTTC. The encoded protein is CASSSTQRAGSGYTF. The chain uses TRBV7-9 and TRBJ1-2, with D hard to call. V lost 4 bases and J lost 7, with 19 bases in between. This CDR3 comprises 15 residues. In germline, CDR1 is SEHNR, CDR2 FQNEAQ (reference sequence).

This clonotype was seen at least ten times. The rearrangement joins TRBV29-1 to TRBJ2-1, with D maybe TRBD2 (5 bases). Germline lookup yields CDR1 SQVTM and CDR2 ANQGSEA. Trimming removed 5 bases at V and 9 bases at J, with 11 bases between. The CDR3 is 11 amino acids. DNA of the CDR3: TGCAGCGTTTTAGCCGGGATTGAGCAGTTCTTC. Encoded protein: CSVLAGIEQFF.

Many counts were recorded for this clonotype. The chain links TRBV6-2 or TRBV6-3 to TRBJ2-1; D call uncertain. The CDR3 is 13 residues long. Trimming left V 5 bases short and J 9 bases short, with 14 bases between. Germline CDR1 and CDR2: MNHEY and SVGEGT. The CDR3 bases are TGTGCCAGCAGTCCGTTCACGGCAATTGAGCAGTTCTTC. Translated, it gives CASSPFTAIEQFF.

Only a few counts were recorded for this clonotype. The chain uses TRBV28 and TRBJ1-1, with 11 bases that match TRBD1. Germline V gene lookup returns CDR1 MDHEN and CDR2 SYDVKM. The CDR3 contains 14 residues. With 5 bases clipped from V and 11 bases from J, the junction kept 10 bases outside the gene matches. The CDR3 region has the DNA TGTGCCAGCAGTCTCCTAGGACAGGGGGCGGAGGCTTTCTTT. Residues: CASSLLGQGAEAFF.

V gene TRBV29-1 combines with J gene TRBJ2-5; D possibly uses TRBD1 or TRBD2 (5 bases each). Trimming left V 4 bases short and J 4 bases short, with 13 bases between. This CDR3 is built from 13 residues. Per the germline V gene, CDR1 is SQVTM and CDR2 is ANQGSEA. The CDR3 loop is CSVGDGKGETQYF. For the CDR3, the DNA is TGCAGCGTTGGGGACGGGAAGGGAGAGACCCAGTACTTC.

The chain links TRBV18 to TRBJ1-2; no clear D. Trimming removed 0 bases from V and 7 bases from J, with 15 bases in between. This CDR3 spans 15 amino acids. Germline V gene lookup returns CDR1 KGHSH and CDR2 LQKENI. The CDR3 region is CASSPPESFSGGYTF. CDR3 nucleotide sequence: TGTGCCAGCTCACCACCCGAGAGTTTTTCTGGTGGCTACACCTTC.

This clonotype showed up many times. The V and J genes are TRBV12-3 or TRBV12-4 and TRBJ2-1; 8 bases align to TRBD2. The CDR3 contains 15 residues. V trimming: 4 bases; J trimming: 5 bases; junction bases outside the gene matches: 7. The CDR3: CASSWAGGGNNEQFF. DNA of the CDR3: TGTGCCAGCAGTTGGGCGGGAGGCGGGAACAATGAGCAGTTCTTC.

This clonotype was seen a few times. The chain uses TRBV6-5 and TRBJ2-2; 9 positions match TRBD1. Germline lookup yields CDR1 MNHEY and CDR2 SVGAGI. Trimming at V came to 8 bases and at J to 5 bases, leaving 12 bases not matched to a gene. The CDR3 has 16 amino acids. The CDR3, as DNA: TGTGCCAGCGGATACTATGGGACAGGGTTTACCGGGGAGCTGTTTTTT. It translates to CASGYYGTGFTGELFF.

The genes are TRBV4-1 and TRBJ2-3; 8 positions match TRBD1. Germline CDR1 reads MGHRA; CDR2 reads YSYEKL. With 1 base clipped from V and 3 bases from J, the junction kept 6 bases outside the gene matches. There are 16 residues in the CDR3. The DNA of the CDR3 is TGCGCCAGCAGCCAAGTCGTCACAGGGGGGACAGATACGCAGTATTTT. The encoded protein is CASSQVVTGGTDTQYF.